The 27 T cell receptor beta chains presented below share a single source sample, sequenced in a study of T cell responses to AZD1222 COVID-19 vaccine. Libraries were prepared by immunoSEQ multiplex PCR; TCRdb keeps only in-frame clonotypes and omits some of them. The sample includes roughly 150,000 clones, approximately 90% of them seen just once. The material sequenced was peripheral blood, taken 28 days after the second AZD1222 dose. Source of these receptors: an adult who received the AZD1222 COVID-19 vaccine.

The J gene is TRBJ1-1, the V gene TRBV5-1; D remains ambiguous. V shed 3 bases and J shed 1 base, with 1 base lying between them. This CDR3 is 11 amino acids long. Germline V gene sequence: CDR1 SGHRS, CDR2 YFSETQ. The CDR3 reads CASSSNTEAFF. The CDR3 DNA reads as TGCGCCAGCAGCTCGAACACTGAAGCTTTCTTT.

The chain has TRBV19 and TRBJ2-2; D is uncertain. The CDR3 length is 14 residues. V lost 6 bases to trimming and J lost 7 bases, with 15 bases between them. Germline V CDR1 and CDR2: LNHDA, SQIVND (reference sequence). The CDR3 sequence: CASRLGSLGGELFF. Written as DNA, the CDR3 is TGTGCCAGTAGGTTAGGGTCCCTCGGCGGGGAGCTGTTTTTT.

V gene TRBV28 combines with J gene TRBJ2-1; D perhaps matches TRBD2 (5 bases). V was shortened by 6 bases and J by 4 bases, with 16 bases between the two germline ends. The CDR3 loop spans 15 amino acids. Germline V gene data show CDR1 as MDHEN and CDR2 as SYDVKM. The CDR3 here is CASSHRELLYNEQFF. The CDR3 nucleotides read TGTGCCAGCAGCCACCGGGAACTTTTATACAATGAGCAGTTCTTC.

V and J are TRBV7-9 and TRBJ1-3; D unresolved. The CDR3 contains 13 residues. Trimming left V 5 bases short and J 7 bases short, with 12 bases between. Germline assignment: CDR1 SEHNR and CDR2 FQNEAQ (reference sequence). CDR3 loop: CASSRTVENTIYF. The CDR3 DNA reads TGTGCCAGCAGCCGGACGGTAGAGAACACCATATATTTT.

The genes are TRBV7-9 and TRBJ1-1; D unclear. From germline, CDR1 is SEHNR and CDR2 FQNEAQ (reference sequence). CDR3 length: 15 amino acids. The V end lost 7 bases, the J end lost 0 bases, and 15 bases lay between the germline ends. The CDR3 protein is CASMSQTRLNTEAFF. The CDR3 DNA reads as TGTGCCAGCATGTCCCAAACGCGGTTGAACACTGAAGCTTTCTTT.

The chain employs TRBV28 and TRBJ1-1, with 7 nucleotides matching TRBD1. The V and J ends lost 3 bases and 4 bases, in that order; junction bases with no gene match: 8. The CDR3 totals 15 residues. The germline CDR1 and CDR2 sequences are MDHEN and SYDVKM. The CDR3 sequence is CASSFRTGRGTEAFF. CDR3 nucleotides: TGTGCCAGCAGTTTCCGGACAGGAAGGGGCACTGAAGCTTTCTTT.

The chain employs TRBV12-3 or TRBV12-4 and TRBJ2-7; D perhaps matches TRBD2 (6 bases). This CDR3 comprises 12 residues. V lost 6 bases and J 6 bases, leaving 12 bases between the germline ends. CDR3 residues: CASRQMEGEQYF. CDR3 in DNA: TGTGCCAGCAGACAGATGGAGGGCGAGCAGTACTTC.

The chain is built from TRBV5-5 and TRBJ2-7, with 11 bases fitting TRBD1. CDR1 is SGHKS, CDR2 YYEKEE, per germline (reference sequence). V shed 2 bases and J 7 bases; nucleotides not matched to a gene: 5. The CDR3 totals 14 residues. The CDR3 spells CASSFGQGAREQYF. Written as DNA, the CDR3 is TGTGCCAGCAGCTTTGGACAGGGGGCGAGAGAGCAGTACTTC.

The CDR3 here is CAISDPGRLYEQYF. As DNA, the CDR3 is TGTGCCATCAGTGATCCGGGACGGCTCTACGAGCAGTACTTC. The chain uses TRBV10-3 and TRBJ2-7; D may match TRBD1 or TRBD2 (5 bases each). The CDR3 sequence is 14 residues long. V lost 3 bases, J lost 3 bases, and 12 bases lay in between. Germline V lookup: CDR1 ENHRY, CDR2 SYGVKD.

The chain uses TRBV4-1 and TRBJ2-2; the D gene is possibly TRBD2 (5 bases). Trimming stripped 3 bases from V and 2 bases from J, with 10 bases between. Germline CDR1 is MGHRA and CDR2 is YSYEKL. There are 15 residues in the CDR3. The CDR3 coding sequence is TGCGCCAGCAGCCAGCGGGTAGTAAACACCGGGGAGCTGTTTTTT. This codes for CASSQRVVNTGELFF.

The chain combines TRBV30 with TRBJ1-5; 7 bases align to TRBD1. This CDR3 is built from 18 residues. The V gene's germline CDR1 is GTSNPN and CDR2 SVGIG (reference sequence). V gave up 2 bases and J gave up 2 bases; unmatched junction bases: 15. The CDR3 bases are TGTGCCTGGAGTCGTGGGGGCAGGGGGGTGGTGGGCAATCAGCCCCAGCATTTT. This codes for CAWSRGGRGVVGNQPQHF.

This chain joins TRBV5-5 and TRBJ1-4; perhaps TRBD1 as D (5 bases). This CDR3 has 13 amino acids. V lost 6 bases and J 6 bases, leaving 12 bases between the germline ends. From germline, CDR1 is SGHKS and CDR2 YYEKEE (reference sequence). The CDR3 sequence: CASTDRGDEKLFF. CDR3 nucleotide sequence: TGTGCCAGCACCGACAGAGGAGATGAAAAACTGTTTTTT. Full variable domain (remainder filled in from reference TRBV5-5 and TRBJ1-4): DAGVTQSPTHLIKTRGQQVTLRCSPISGHKSVSWYQQVLGQGPQFIFQYYEKEERGRGNFPDRFSARQFPNYSSELNVNALLLGDSALYLCASTDRGDEKLFFGSGTQLSVL.

V gene TRBV18 combines with J gene TRBJ2-7, with 9 bases fitting TRBD1. The junction had 4 bases not matched to a gene; V was cut back by 6 bases and J by 1 base. CDR1 is KGHSH, CDR2 LQKENI, per germline. The CDR3 sequence is 14 residues long. The CDR3 loop is CASSGTGRSYEQYF. CDR3 sequence (DNA): TGTGCCAGCTCCGGGACAGGGCGTTCCTACGAGCAGTACTTC.

This clone appeared once. The chain employs TRBV5-4 and TRBJ1-5, with TRBD1 matching over 7 bases. V lost 3 bases and J lost 12; bases outside the gene matches: 9. Germline V gene data show CDR1 as SGHNT and CDR2 as YYREEE (reference sequence). The CDR3 totals 13 residues. As DNA, the CDR3 is TGTGCCAGCAGCTACCAACCGCAGGGGGACCAGCATTTT. Translation gives CASSYQPQGDQHF.

CDR3 sequence (DNA): TGTGCCAGCAGCTTGAGGGGTCGCACCGGGGAGCTGTTTTTT. Its translation: CASSLRGRTGELFF. This rearrangement joins TRBV11-3 to TRBJ2-2; D possibly matches TRBD1 or TRBD2 (5 bases each). Trimming stripped 3 bases from V and 4 bases from J, with 9 bases between. The CDR3 runs to 14 residues. The germline gives CDR1 SGHNT, CDR2 YENEEA.

The V and J genes are TRBV5-6 and TRBJ1-5, with a weak D call TRBD1 (5 bases). Trimming pared 0 bases from V and 6 bases from J, leaving 10 bases between. The CDR3 extends over 14 amino acids. The germline V gene encodes CDR1 SGHDT and CDR2 YYEEEE. Written as DNA, the CDR3 is TGTGCCAGCAGCTTGGGACAGTCGCTTCAGCCCCAGCATTTT. Protein: CASSLGQSLQPQHF.

The chain employs TRBV14 and TRBJ2-1; a possible D gene is TRBD1 (6 bases). V was cut by 4 bases and J by 7 bases, with 14 bases left in between. The CDR3 has 14 amino acids. Per the germline V gene, CDR1 is SGHDN and CDR2 is FVKESK. CDR3 protein: CASSLRGFVNEQFF. The CDR3 bases are TGTGCCAGCAGCCTGAGGGGGTTTGTGAATGAGCAGTTCTTC.

The chain employs TRBV6-5 and TRBJ2-2; D is unclear. V lost 5 bases and J lost 7, with 11 bases in between. The CDR3 is 13 amino acids. Germline V gene lookup returns CDR1 MNHEY and CDR2 SVGAGI. The CDR3 reads CASSTSVFGELFF. The CDR3 coding sequence is TGTGCCAGCAGTACTTCCGTCTTCGGGGAGCTGTTTTTT.

V gene TRBV27 combines with J gene TRBJ1-4; unclear D gene. The germline CDR1 and CDR2 sequences are MNHEY and SMNVEV (reference sequence). V was trimmed by 6 bases and J by 8 bases, leaving 19 bases between them. The CDR3 sequence is 15 residues long. CDR3 amino acids: CASSARRLRGEKLFF. CDR3 DNA: TGTGCCAGCAGCGCCAGGCGCCTACGAGGGGAAAAACTGTTTTTT.

This chain joins TRBV30 and TRBJ1-2; D not resolved. Between the trimmed V and J ends, which lost 4 bases and 4 bases, there was a span of 10 bases. The CDR3 totals 12 residues. Germline values: CDR1 GTSNPN, CDR2 SVGIG (reference sequence). The CDR3 DNA is TGTGCCTGGAATGGGCAAATCTATGGCTACACCTTC. Amino acid sequence: CAWNGQIYGYTF. The full variable domain, in which reference TRBV30 and TRBJ1-2 provide the parts outside the CDR3, is SQTIHQWPATLVQPVGSPLSLECTVEGTSNPNLYWYRQAAGRGLQLLFYSVGIGQISSEVPQNLSASRPQDRQFILSSKKLLLSDSGFYLCAWNGQIYGYTFGSGTRLTVV.

The rearrangement uses TRBV28 and TRBJ1-5, with D perhaps matching TRBD1 (5 bases). Per germline, CDR1 MDHEN and CDR2 SYDVKM. CDR3 length: 17 amino acids. Trimming left V 6 bases short and J 5 bases short, with 23 bases between. CDR3 in DNA: TGTGCCAGCAGCGTCACTAGAAGGGGTAGAGTGTATCAGCCCCAGCATTTT. This encodes CASSVTRRGRVYQPQHF.

The chain couples TRBV29-1 to TRBJ2-3, with D possibly being TRBD1 (6 bases). The V and J ends lost 2 bases and 1 base respectively, with 13 bases between them. Germline loops: CDR1 SQVTM, CDR2 ANQGSEA. This CDR3 region has 15 residues. CDR3 in DNA: TGCAGCGTTGAACCCGGGGACAAAGGCACAGATACGCAGTATTTT. Protein product: CSVEPGDKGTDTQYF.

The gene calls are TRBV3-1 (or the pseudogene TRBV3-2) and TRBJ1-2; D is ambiguous. The CDR3 extends over 12 amino acids. The V gene lost 1 base and the J gene lost 8 bases, with 8 bases spanning the gap. CDR1 is LGHDT and CDR2 is YNNKEL in the germline V gene (reference sequence). The CDR3 spells CASSQVLSGYTF. The CDR3, as DNA: TGTGCCAGCAGCCAAGTTTTATCCGGCTACACCTTC.

The genes are TRBV6-6 and TRBJ1-5; D unresolved. Trimming took 6 bases from V and 2 from J, leaving 17 bases between them. The CDR3 runs to 16 residues. Germline CDR1 is MNHNY and CDR2 is SVGAGI (reference sequence). The CDR3 DNA reads as TGTGCCAGCAGCCAAACAGTGGGGAAGGGCAATCAGCCCCAGCATTTT. It translates to CASSQTVGKGNQPQHF.

This rearrangement joins TRBV30 to TRBJ2-7, with 7 bases lining up with TRBD2. In germline, CDR1 is GTSNPN, CDR2 SVGIG (reference sequence). Germline trimming cut 5 bases from V and 3 bases from J; bases unmatched to any gene: 4. The CDR3 extends over 12 amino acids. The chain's CDR3 is CAWARDYYEQYF. In DNA form, the CDR3 reads TGTGCCTGGGCCCGGGACTACTACGAGCAGTACTTC.

This clone has a single count. This CDR3 reads CASSIQGGRDQPQHF. The DNA of the CDR3 is TGTGCCAGCAGTATACAGGGTGGTAGGGATCAGCCCCAGCATTTT. The chain recombines TRBV2 with TRBJ1-5; maybe TRBD1 (6 bases). V was shortened by 5 bases and J by 5 bases, with 16 bases between the two germline ends. CDR1 and CDR2 from the germline V gene are SNHLY and FYNNEI. The CDR3 contains 15 residues. Full variable domain (outside the CDR3, taken from reference TRBV2 and TRBJ1-5): EPEVTQTPSHQVTQMGQEVILRCVPISNHLYFYWYRQILGQKVEFLVSFYNNEISEKSEIFDDQFSVERPDGSNFTLKIRSTKLEDSAMYFCASSIQGGRDQPQHFGDGTRLSIL.

The chain has TRBV2 and TRBJ2-7; the D is unclear. V was shortened by 4 bases and J by 4 bases, with 8 bases between the two germline ends. In germline, CDR1 is SNHLY, CDR2 FYNNEI. The CDR3 has 12 residues. CDR3 amino acids: CASSGGLYEQYF. CDR3 coding DNA: TGTGCCAGCAGTGGTGGCTTATACGAGCAGTACTTC.